This T cell receptor beta chain was profiled in a study of OX40 agonist ivuxolimab in advanced cancers. Overall study context: Patients were dosed intravenously with ivuxolimab at 0.01 to 10 mg/kg every 2 weeks.

The CDR3 totals 13 residues. Germline CDR1 reads SGHAT; CDR2 reads FQNNGV. The germline V and J ends were trimmed by 5 bases and 7 bases, with 14 bases remaining between them. Here immunoSEQ multiplex PCR was the method, and the copy in TCRdb shows in-frame clones only, minus some. Of about 70,000 clones in the sample, around 90% are singletons; the top ten hold 7.6%. Sequenced here: CD4+ or CD8+ T cells sorted from blood, sampled in a trial of the OX40 agonist ivuxolimab. The receptor's source is an adult with an advanced solid tumor such as melanoma, head and neck, liver or kidney cancer. The chain couples TRBV11-2 to TRBJ2-5; perhaps D is TRBD1 or TRBD2 (5 bases each). The DNA of the CDR3 is TGTGCCAGCAGCCCGCCGGGGCCAGGGACCCAGTACTTC. Translation: CASSPPGPGTQYF.